Each of the 25 T cell receptor beta chains below was sequenced from the same sample in a study of blood T cell repertoires in COVID-19 (dated by TCRdb to 2018 to 2021). Receptor amplification or capture employed the immunoSEQ multiplex PCR assay. Held by TCRdb, this immuneACCESS table contains in-frame sequences only and omits some clones. Under half of the omission traces to an unresolved V gene where checked; the cause of the rest is unknown. Counted in this sample were nearly 70,000 clones; roughly 80% of them appeared once. 9% to 10% of the sample is in the top ten clones. The sequencing input was peripheral blood. All receptors come from a woman of 80 years or more with acute or convalescent COVID-19.

The chain is built from TRBV5-1 and TRBJ1-2, with D tentatively TRBD1 (6 bases). Germline V CDR1 and CDR2: SGHRS, YFSETQ. The CDR3 extends over 16 amino acids. With 2 bases removed from V and 2 bases from J, the gap between germline ends came to 16 bases. The CDR3 DNA reads as TGCGCCAGCAGCTTAAATGCAGGGGATGTCAACTATGGCTACACCTTC. Protein: CASSLNAGDVNYGYTF.

The genes are TRBV6-6 and TRBJ1-1; the match to TRBD1 covers 8 bases. Germline CDR1 MNHNY, CDR2 SVGAGI (reference sequence). CDR3 length: 16 amino acids. V lost 4 bases and J lost 4; bases outside the gene matches: 11. The CDR3 DNA is TGTGCCAGCAGTTTTCCCTCAGGGGGCAGGGGCACTGAAGCTTTCTTT. It is translated as CASSFPSGGRGTEAFF.

The chain combines TRBV4-1 with TRBJ1-1, with D maybe TRBD1 (5 bases). Germline V CDR1 and CDR2: MGHRA, YSYEKL. V lost 1 base to trimming and J lost 5 bases, with 14 bases between them. The CDR3 contains 15 residues. The CDR3 is CASSQVIVRGTEAFF. The CDR3 nucleotides read TGCGCCAGCAGCCAAGTTATAGTTCGGGGGACTGAAGCTTTCTTT.

The V gene is TRBV9, the J gene TRBJ2-5; 7 bases agree with TRBD2. V shed 5 bases and J 3 bases; nucleotides not matched to a gene: 10. From germline, CDR1 is SGDLS and CDR2 YYNGEE. CDR3 length: 15 residues. The CDR3 sequence: CASSMGRGGEETQYF. DNA for the CDR3: TGTGCCAGCAGTATGGGGAGGGGCGGGGAAGAGACCCAGTACTTC.

This clone appeared a few times. The rearrangement links TRBV19 to TRBJ1-5; TRBD1 matches at 9 bases. The germline CDR1 and CDR2 sequences are LNHDA and SQIVND (reference sequence). This CDR3 comprises 14 residues. V gave up 11 bases and J gave up 4 bases; unmatched junction bases: 9. The CDR3 nucleotides read TGTGCCTCCAACCAAGGGACAGGGAATCAGCCCCAGCATTTT. Protein: CASNQGTGNQPQHF. Combining the CDR3 with reference TRBV19 and TRBJ1-5 gives the whole variable domain DGGITQSPKYLFRKEGQNVTLSCEQNLNHDAMYWYRQDPGQGLRLIYYSQIVNDFQKGDIAEGYSVSREKKESFPLTVTSAQKNPTAFYLCASNQGTGNQPQHFGDGTRLSIL.

The V and J genes are TRBV6-5 and TRBJ2-2; a possible D gene is TRBD1 (7 bases). This CDR3 is 15 amino acids long. Germline V lookup: CDR1 MNHEY, CDR2 SVGAGI. V was shortened by 4 bases and J by 6 bases, with 15 bases between the two germline ends. The CDR3, as DNA: TGTGCCAGCAGTTCGGTTGTCAGGGGGGCCGGGGAGCTGTTTTTT. Its translation: CASSSVVRGAGELFF.

The chain couples TRBV11-2 to TRBJ2-3, with D perhaps TRBD1 (5 bases). CDR1 and CDR2 (germline): SGHAT, FQNNGV. This CDR3 spans 14 amino acids. The V end lost 5 bases, the J end lost 0 bases, and 9 bases lay between the germline ends. The CDR3, as DNA: TGTGCCAGCAGCCCCGACAGAAGCACAGATACGCAGTATTTT. Amino acids: CASSPDRSTDTQYF.

The chain links TRBV7-2 to TRBJ1-2, with D perhaps matching TRBD1 (6 bases). Trimming removed 5 bases at V and 4 bases at J, with 17 bases between. CDR3 size: 15 residues. Germline V lookup: CDR1 SGHTA, CDR2 FQGNSA. The CDR3 protein is CASSTSTGEGYGYTF. The CDR3 bases are TGTGCCAGCAGCACCTCGACAGGAGAAGGCTATGGCTACACCTTC. The variable domain in full, completed from reference TRBV7-2 and TRBJ1-2, reads GAGVSQSPSNKVTEKGKDVELRCDPISGHTALYWYRQSLGQGLEFLIYFQGNSAPDKSGLPSDRFSAERTGGSVSTLTIQRTQQEDSAVYLCASSTSTGEGYGYTFGSGTRLTVV.

The chain employs TRBV7-2 and TRBJ2-7, with D tentatively TRBD1 (6 bases). Deletions cut 1 base from V and 2 bases from J, with 12 bases between. The CDR3 totals 15 residues. Looked up from germline, CDR1 is SGHTA and CDR2 is FQGNSA. The CDR3 DNA follows: TGTGCCAGCAGCTTAGTGGTGGACAGCGCCTACGAGCAGTACTTC. This gives the protein CASSLVVDSAYEQYF.

The gene calls are TRBV5-1 and TRBJ2-2; 10 nucleotides align to TRBD2. Looked up from germline, CDR1 is SGHRS and CDR2 is YFSETQ. This CDR3 is built from 15 residues. The V segment lost 2 bases and the J segment 6 bases; nucleotides outside the gene matches: 4. The CDR3 region is CASSFLAGVAGELFF. The CDR3, as DNA: TGCGCCAGCAGCTTTCTAGCGGGGGTGGCCGGGGAGCTGTTTTTT.

J is TRBJ1-1 and V is TRBV3-1 (or the pseudogene TRBV3-2); the D is unclear. CDR3 length: 16 amino acids. CDR1 is LGHDT and CDR2 is YNNKEL in the germline V gene (reference sequence). Trimming took off 1 base at V and 0 bases at J, with 12 bases between the two ends. DNA of the CDR3: TGTGCCAGCAGCCAAGGAGCGGGCAACATGAACACTGAAGCTTTCTTT. Protein: CASSQGAGNMNTEAFF.

This chain connects TRBV7-2 to TRBJ2-7, with TRBD2 identical over 7 bases. Germline values: CDR1 SGHTA, CDR2 FQGNSA. The CDR3 runs to 14 residues. The J segment lost 0 bases and the V segment lost 4 bases, leaving 3 bases of the junction unmatched. In DNA, the CDR3 is TGTGCCAGCAGCTGGGGGGGTAGCTCCTACGAGCAGTACTTC. Residues: CASSWGGSSYEQYF.

The rearrangement joins TRBV2 to TRBJ2-5, with 7 bases that match TRBD1. The CDR3 has 15 amino acids. In germline, CDR1 is SNHLY, CDR2 FYNNEI. With V trimmed by 6 bases and J by 0 bases, 7 bases remained unmatched. The CDR3 loop reads CASRETGLNQETQYF. The CDR3 DNA follows: TGTGCCAGCAGAGAGACAGGGCTTAACCAAGAGACCCAGTACTTC.

Remarks on this clone: At one end, the junction sequence differs from germline, possibly due to a read error. The J gene is TRBJ2-7, the V gene TRBV7-4; D unclear. The CDR3 length is 8 residues. The germline V gene has CDR1 SGHVT and CDR2 SQSDAQ. In nucleotides, the CDR3 is TGTGCCAGCAGCTCCTTAAACTTC. Protein product: CASSSLNF.

This sequence joins TRBV7-8 and TRBJ2-7; 11 bases match TRBD2. CDR1 is SGHVS, CDR2 FQNEAQ, per germline. Germline trimming cut 5 bases from V and 2 bases from J; bases unmatched to any gene: 8. CDR3 length equals 16 residues. The CDR3, as DNA: TGTGCCAGCAGCCCGCGGGGACTAGCGGACACCTACGAGCAGTACTTC. Protein sequence: CASSPRGLADTYEQYF.

This sequence joins TRBV20-1 and TRBJ1-4, with D possibly TRBD1 on 6 matching bases. Germline V gives CDR1 DFQATT, CDR2 SNEGSKA (reference sequence). The CDR3 totals 13 residues. Deletions cut 3 bases from V and 5 bases from J, with 10 bases between. The DNA of the CDR3 is TGCAGTGCTAGTGTAACAGGGAATGAAAAACTGTTTTTT. Protein product: CSASVTGNEKLFF.

This clone was recorded a few times. The V call is TRBV30, the J call TRBJ1-1; possibly TRBD1 for D (6 bases). The CDR3 spans 15 residues. CDR1 is GTSNPN, CDR2 SVGIG, per germline (reference sequence). The ends were cut back, 5 bases at V and 0 bases at J, with 16 bases in the middle. The CDR3, as DNA: TGTGCCTGGGGAGAGCGCGACAGGCTGAACACTGAAGCTTTCTTT. Its protein is CAWGERDRLNTEAFF. The full variable domain, rest sourced from reference TRBV30 and TRBJ1-1, is SQTIHQWPATLVQPVGSPLSLECTVEGTSNPNLYWYRQAAGRGLQLLFYSVGIGQISSEVPQNLSASRPQDRQFILSSKKLLLSDSGFYLCAWGERDRLNTEAFFGQGTRLTVV.

This sequence joins TRBV2 and TRBJ1-6; 7 nucleotides align to TRBD1. The CDR3 loop spans 13 amino acids. The J segment lost 9 bases and the V segment lost 4 bases, leaving 3 bases of the junction unmatched. Looked up from germline, CDR1 is SNHLY and CDR2 is FYNNEI. CDR3 residues: CASSGQGSSPLHF. The CDR3 nucleotides are TGTGCCAGCAGTGGACAGGGAAGTTCACCCCTCCACTTT.

The CDR3 spells CASGSGGSTGELFF. For the CDR3, the DNA is TGTGCTAGTGGTTCGGGAGGCTCCACCGGGGAGCTGTTTTTT. V gene TRBV12-5 combines with J gene TRBJ2-2, with TRBD2 matching 7 bases. The CDR3 sequence is 14 residues long. Germline trimming cut 4 bases from V and 4 bases from J; bases unmatched to any gene: 3. CDR1 LGHNT and CDR2 FRNRAP come from the germline V gene.

The rearrangement joins TRBV24-1 to TRBJ1-4, with D possibly matching TRBD1 (6 bases). The CDR3 totals 14 residues. Germline assignment: CDR1 KGHDR and CDR2 SFDVKD. V dropped 10 bases and J dropped 2 bases, with 13 bases sitting between them. The CDR3 sequence: CATVQDSTNEKLFF. Here the CDR3 DNA reads TGTGCCACGGTACAGGACAGTACTAATGAAAAACTGTTTTTT.

The rearrangement links TRBV10-2 to TRBJ2-3, with D maybe TRBD1 (6 bases). V was shortened by 8 bases and J by 2 bases, with 23 bases between the two germline ends. CDR1 WSHSY and CDR2 SAAADI come from the germline V gene. CDR3 length equals 17 residues. The CDR3 reads CASGGGRSSPYTDTQYF. In DNA form, the CDR3 reads TGCGCCAGCGGGGGCGGAAGGAGTTCGCCCTACACAGATACGCAGTATTTT.

For the CDR3, the DNA is TGTGCCACACAGGGGGAATCCGCAGATACGCAGTATTTT. Its translation is CATQGESADTQYF. J is TRBJ2-3 and V is TRBV10-3, with TRBD1 matching over 8 bases. The trim removed 10 bases at V and 4 bases at J, leaving 7 bases unmatched. The CDR3 runs 13 residues. Germline-derived CDR1 and CDR2 are ENHRY and SYGVKD.

V and J are TRBV6-5 and TRBJ1-2; D not resolved. The CDR3 length is 13 residues. Germline values: CDR1 MNHEY, CDR2 SVGAGI. V was trimmed by 5 bases and J by 2 bases, leaving 9 bases between them. The CDR3 DNA reads as TGTGCCAGCAGTCCGTACCAGAACTATGGCTACACCTTC. Its protein product is CASSPYQNYGYTF.

The chain carries TRBV30 and TRBJ2-5; 9 bases agree with TRBD1. The trim removed 5 bases at V and 6 bases at J, leaving 13 bases unmatched. The CDR3 spans 15 residues. CDR1 is GTSNPN and CDR2 is SVGIG in the germline V gene (reference sequence). The CDR3 loop reads CAWGGTGTSSKTQYF. DNA of the CDR3: TGTGCCTGGGGGGGGACAGGGACGTCGAGTAAGACCCAGTACTTC.

V gene TRBV5-1 combines with J gene TRBJ2-1, with 8 bases fitting TRBD1. Germline lookup yields CDR1 SGHRS and CDR2 YFSETQ. This CDR3 region has 14 residues. Trimming cost V 1 base and J 9 bases; bases outside gene matches: 6. This CDR3 reads CASSLLQGDGEQFF. CDR3 nucleotides: TGCGCCAGCAGCTTGCTACAGGGGGACGGTGAGCAGTTCTTC.